This T cell receptor beta chain derives from a study of CD8 T cells in ankylosing spondylitis. Points from the study as a whole: Relatively scarce in peripheral blood, disease-linked clones were CD8+.

Per the germline V gene, CDR1 is SGHTA and CDR2 is FQGNSA. There are 13 residues in the CDR3. Trimming cost V 5 bases and J 8 bases, with 15 bases left between them. Scientists made TCR beta libraries using quantitative 5'-RACE with molecular barcodes. TCRdb independently ran MiXCR on the 5' RACE reads; one entry per CDR3 protein. Of roughly 97,000 distinct CDR3 sequences listed, almost 8.5% are singletons. This clonotype was counted between two and nine times. The antigen is undetermined. The sample taken for sequencing was blood, either unsorted or a sorted T cell fraction (not recorded which). V and J are TRBV7-2 and TRBJ1-2; no firm D call. The sequence was collected from a male donor with ankylosing spondylitis or in good health (not recorded which). The CDR3 coding sequence is TGTGCCAGCAGCCCCAGGACGGAAGTGGGCTACACCTTC. Protein: CASSPRTEVGYTF.